This T cell receptor beta chain was observed in a study of vaccination effects on CD4 cells after COVID-19 (dated by TCRdb to about 2022). The study in broad terms: Across the study, the median time from the second dose to post-vaccine sampling was 72 days (range 14 to 241). The study compared SARS-CoV-2 spike-specific CD4+ TCR repertoires before and after mRNA vaccination in COVID-19 convalescent patients and infection-naive vaccine recipients. Altogether, over 9 COVID-19 convalescent patients and 4 SARS-CoV-2-naive healthy vaccine recipients made up the full study. In the study, cultures from other donors were sequenced using the Oncomine TCR Beta short-read assay on an Illumina iSeq 100.

Study-level results and caveats: The study was limited by a small number of convalescent patients, and early post-infection timepoints were lacking. In healthy vaccine recipients, vaccine-induced clones were almost all SARS-CoV-2 mono-reactive, with only 1 of 255 cross-reactive with common cold coronaviruses. Both infection-induced and vaccine-induced clones contracted markedly at late post-vaccination timepoints, which is consistent with waning T cell responses.

V is cut by 0 bases and J by 1 base, and the space between the germline ends is 9 bases. CDR1 and CDR2 are drawn from the germline V gene: MGHRA, YSYEKL. Its CDR3 holds 15 amino acids, cysteine through phenylalanine. The DNA shown is the 45-base CDR3, in frame from base 1. In the ViraFEST assay, PBMC were stimulated with viral peptide pools, and TCR sequencing was then used to find antigen-specific CD4+ T cell clonotypes based on their expansion. After less than 13 days of culture, CD4+ T cells were isolated with the EasySep CD4+ T cell isolation kit. Participants received two doses of either the BNT162b2 or the mRNA-1273 mRNA SARS-CoV-2 vaccine. None of the healthy vaccine recipients had a prior SARS-CoV-2 infection, which was confirmed by nucleocapsid antibody tests that came back negative both before and after vaccination. Each well held fewer than 2.5 million PBMC cultured in IMDM containing about 5.4% human AB serum, around 9.3 IU/ml IL-2 and gentamicin, along with approximately 10 ug/ml peptides. On days 3 and 7, half of the culture medium was replaced with fresh IL-2-containing medium. Unless otherwise noted, each peptide stimulation condition was cultured in triplicate wells. PBMC were separated from whole blood using Ficoll-Paque Plus gradient centrifugation and were then either cryopreserved at -140C or used fresh. The overlapping peptide pools covered the spike proteins of SARS-CoV-2 and of the common cold coronaviruses HCoV-NL63, HCoV-OC43 and HCoV-229E. The QIAamp micro DNA kit was used to extract genomic DNA from the cultured CD4+ T cells.

As concerns this clone: Its binding antigen is unknown. No much larger clonotype is one base removed from it; base qualities were not supplied.

The method was the immunoSEQ multiplex PCR assay. DNA from the cultured and isolated CD4+ T cells underwent TCR beta CDR3 sequencing. The study's processing was this. Non-productive TCR sequences were discarded, and reads were trimmed to the CDR3 region, with only CDR3s of 7 or more amino acids retained. Antigen-specific clonotypes were identified with the MANAFEST web app by comparing expansion in peptide wells against reference cultures. To count as positive, a clone had to show expansion at FDR<0.05 compared with the reference and with all other wells, an odds ratio above 5, and a frequency above 0.1% in two replicate wells. A clonotype was called cross-reactive if it was significantly expanded both in SARS-CoV-2 spike wells and in at least one common cold coronavirus spike condition. CDR3 similarity was assessed by Levenshtein distance using the stringdist R package, and unrooted trees were constructed with ape in R 3.6.1. Drawn from immuneACCESS, this table holds only the in-frame rearrangements with V and J called that TCRdb kept. Clones are partly lost; checked studies trace under half to an unresolved V gene and leave the rest unexplained. V, J and clone size were drawn from that table, and D and trimming were deduced from the DNA. The sample contains about 24,000 clones, around four fifths of them found a single time. The ten largest clones represent roughly 21% of the sample.

The sequenced sample was CD4+ T cells from PBMCs cultured with HCoV-NL63 spike peptides, obtained after COVID-19 vaccination. The cell subset or site label here, explained by the study, means: HCoV-NL63 spike overlapping peptide pool stimulation. The receptor was derived from a human donor who received a COVID-19 vaccine. The V and J genes are TRBV4-1 and TRBJ1-2; D gene: possibly TRBD1, on 5 matching bases. The nucleotide sequence is TGCGCCAGCAGCCAAGATCCTCAGGGTAACTATGGCTACACCTTC. This sequence encodes CASSQDPQGNYGYTF.